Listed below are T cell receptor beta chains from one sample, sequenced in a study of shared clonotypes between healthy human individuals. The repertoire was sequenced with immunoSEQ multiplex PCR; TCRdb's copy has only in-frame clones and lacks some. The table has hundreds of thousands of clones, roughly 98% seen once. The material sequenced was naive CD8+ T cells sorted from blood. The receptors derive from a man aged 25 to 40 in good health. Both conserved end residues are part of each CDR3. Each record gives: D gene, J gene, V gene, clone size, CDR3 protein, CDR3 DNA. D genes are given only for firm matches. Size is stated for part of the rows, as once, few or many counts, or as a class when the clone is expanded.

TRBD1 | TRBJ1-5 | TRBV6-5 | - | CASSRGQGNQPQHF | TGTGCCAGCAGCCGCGGACAGGGAAATCAGCCCCAGCATTTT
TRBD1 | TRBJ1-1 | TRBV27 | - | CASSSQGQVPAFF | TGTGCCAGCAGTTCGCAGGGACAGGTCCCGGCTTTCTTT
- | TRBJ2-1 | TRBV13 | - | CASSLEQGSYNEQFF | TGTGCCAGCAGCTTAGAGCAGGGCTCCTACAATGAGCAGTTCTTC
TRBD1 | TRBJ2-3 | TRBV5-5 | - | CASSGGQSTDTQYF | TGTGCCTCCTCAGGGGGCCAGAGCACAGATACGCAGTATTTT
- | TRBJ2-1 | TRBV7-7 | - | CASSLALTGKYNEQFF | TGTGCTAGCAGCTTGGCCCTCACAGGAAAATACAATGAGCAGTTCTTC
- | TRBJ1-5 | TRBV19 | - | CASSIPGRANQPQHF | TGTGCCAGTAGTATTCCGGGACGGGCCAATCAGCCCCAGCATTTT
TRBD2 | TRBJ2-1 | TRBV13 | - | CASSHGAGAGNEQFF | TGTGCCAGCAGCCATGGAGCGGGAGCTGGGAATGAGCAGTTCTTC
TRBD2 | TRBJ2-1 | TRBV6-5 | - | CASSYSTSGANEQFF | TGTGCCAGCAGTTACAGTACTAGCGGAGCGAATGAGCAGTTCTTC
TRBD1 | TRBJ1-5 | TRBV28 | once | CASNPTGGDNQPQHF | TGTGCCAGCAATCCCACAGGGGGCGACAATCAGCCCCAGCATTTT
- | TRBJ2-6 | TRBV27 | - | CASSSISGANVLTF | TGTGCCAGCAGTTCCATCTCTGGGGCCAACGTCCTGACTTTC
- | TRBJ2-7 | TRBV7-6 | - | CASSSGWPGHYEQYF | TGTGCCAGCAGCTCCGGATGGCCAGGGCACTACGAGCAGTACTTC
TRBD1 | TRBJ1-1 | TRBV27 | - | CASSADRGRMNTEAFF | TGTGCCAGCAGTGCCGACAGGGGGCGTATGAACACTGAAGCTTTCTTT
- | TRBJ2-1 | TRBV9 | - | CASSVGDPGEQFF | TGTGCCAGCAGCGTAGGAGATCCGGGAGAGCAGTTCTTC
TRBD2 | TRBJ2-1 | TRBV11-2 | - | CASSRTSRNNEQFF | TGTGCCAGCAGCCGGACTAGCAGAAACAATGAGCAGTTCTTC
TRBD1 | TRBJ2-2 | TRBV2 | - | CASSPGQGASGELFF | TGTGCCAGCAGTCCGGGACAGGGGGCGTCCGGGGAGCTGTTTTTT
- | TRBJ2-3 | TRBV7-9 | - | CASSLETDTQYF | TGTGCCAGCAGCTTAGAGACAGATACGCAGTATTTT
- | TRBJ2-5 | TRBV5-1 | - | CASRASQETQYF | TGCGCCAGCCGGGCTAGCCAAGAGACCCAGTACTTC
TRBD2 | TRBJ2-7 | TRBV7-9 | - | CASSSPSGGYEQYF | TGTGCCAGCAGCTCACCTAGCGGCGGCTACGAGCAGTACTTC
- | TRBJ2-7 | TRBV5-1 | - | CASSQWTSYEQYF | TGCGCCAGCAGCCAGTGGACCTCCTACGAGCAGTACTTC
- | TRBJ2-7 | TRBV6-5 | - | CASRSGLSWDEQYF | TGTGCCAGCAGATCGGGACTTTCGTGGGACGAGCAGTACTTC
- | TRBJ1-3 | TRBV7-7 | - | CASSSGFGNTIYF | TGTGCCAGCAGCTCAGGGTTTGGAAACACCATATATTTT
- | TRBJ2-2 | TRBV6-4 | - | CASRDKNTGELFF | TGTGCCAGCCGGGACAAGAACACCGGGGAGCTGTTTTTT
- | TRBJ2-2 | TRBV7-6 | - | CASSLGGLGHGELFF | TGTGCCAGCAGCTTGGGTGGATTGGGACACGGGGAGCTGTTTTTT
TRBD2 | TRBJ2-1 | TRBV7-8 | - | CASSARLAGELNNEQFF | TGTGCCAGCAGCGCGAGACTAGCGGGAGAGTTAAACAATGAGCAGTTCTTC
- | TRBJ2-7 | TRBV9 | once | CASSGPDSYEQYF | TGTGCCAGCAGCGGCCCAGATTCCTACGAGCAGTACTTC
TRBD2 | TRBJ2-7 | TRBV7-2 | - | CASSLTGLAGSYEQYF | TGTGCCAGCAGCCTTACGGGACTAGCGGGTTCCTACGAGCAGTACTTC